A selection of T cell receptor beta chains follows, all from one sample in a study of blood T cells in healthy people across ages. TCRdb reprocessed the 5' RACE reads with MiXCR, giving one entry per CDR3 protein. The sample has 1,500,000 or so distinct CDR3 sequences; less than 45% are singletons. The material sequenced was blood. The receptors come from a woman between 18 and 29 years old in good health. The CDR3 runs from the conserved cysteine through the conserved F or W. The D gene is left open where the match is weak. A clone size is listed for some rows: how often the clone was seen (once, few, many), or a class if it is expanded.

D gene: -; J gene: TRBJ2-7; CDR3 length: 15; clone size: -; V gene: TRBV20-1; CDR3 DNA: TGCAATGCTAGAAAGGAGACAGTACCAAGAGATACCCAGTACTTC; CDR3 protein: CNARKETVPRDTQYF
D gene: -; J gene: TRBJ2-7; CDR3 length: 14; clone size: -; V gene: TRBV20-1; CDR3 DNA: TGCAGTGCTAGTGTCCTAGGAAACTACAATGAGCAGTACTTC; CDR3 protein: CSASVLGNYNEQYF
D gene: TRBD2; J gene: TRBJ2-1; CDR3 length: 16; clone size: few; V gene: TRBV20-1; CDR3 DNA: TGCAGTGCTGGAACTACTAGCGGGAGGTCCTACAATGAGCAGTTCTTC; CDR3 protein: CSAGTTSGRSYNEQFF
D gene: -; J gene: TRBJ2-3; CDR3 length: 16; clone size: once; V gene: TRBV7-9; CDR3 DNA: TGTGCCAGCAGCTCAACTGGGACATCTATCACAGATACGCAGTATTTT; CDR3 protein: CASSSTGTSITDTQYF
D gene: TRBD2; J gene: TRBJ2-7; CDR3 length: 13; clone size: many; V gene: TRBV29-1; CDR3 DNA: TGCAGCGTTCGACTAGCGGGAGCCTACGAGCAGTACTTC; CDR3 protein: CSVRLAGAYEQYF
D gene: -; J gene: TRBJ1-2; CDR3 length: 14; clone size: -; V gene: TRBV7-9; CDR3 DNA: TGTGCCAGCAGCTTAAAGGGGGGGTACTATGGCTACACCTTC; CDR3 protein: CASSLKGGYYGYTF
D gene: TRBD2; J gene: TRBJ2-3; CDR3 length: 15; clone size: -; V gene: TRBV6-2/TRBV6-3; CDR3 DNA: TGTGCCAGCAGTCCTAGCGGGACATTTTCGGATACGCAGTATTTT; CDR3 protein: CASSPSGTFSDTQYF
D gene: TRBD1; J gene: TRBJ1-2; CDR3 length: 13; clone size: -; V gene: TRBV20-1; CDR3 DNA: TGCAGCGTGCTGGGACAGGGGAGCTATGGCTACACCTTC; CDR3 protein: CSVLGQGSYGYTF
D gene: TRBD1; J gene: TRBJ2-7; CDR3 length: 13; clone size: -; V gene: TRBV30; CDR3 DNA: TGTGCCTGGGGACAGGGCCTCTCCTACGAGCAGTACTTC; CDR3 protein: CAWGQGLSYEQYF
D gene: -; J gene: TRBJ1-6; CDR3 length: 17; clone size: once; V gene: TRBV27; CDR3 DNA: TGTGCCAGCAGTTTACGAAGCTCAGGGACATTGTATTCACCCCTCCACTTT; CDR3 protein: CASSLRSSGTLYSPLHF
D gene: TRBD2; J gene: TRBJ2-1; CDR3 length: 15; clone size: -; V gene: TRBV10-3; CDR3 DNA: TGTGCCATCAGCCCTAGTGGCGGGAGATCGGATGAGCAGTTCTTC; CDR3 protein: CAISPSGGRSDEQFF
D gene: TRBD1; J gene: TRBJ1-6; CDR3 length: 14; clone size: -; V gene: TRBV7-2; CDR3 DNA: TGTGCGTACCGGGACAGGGTGGTTAATTCACCCCTCCACTTT; CDR3 protein: CAYRDRVVNSPLHF
D gene: TRBD2; J gene: TRBJ2-7; CDR3 length: 14; clone size: many; V gene: TRBV20-1; CDR3 DNA: TGCAGTGCTCCTTCACTAGCGAGACCCTACGAGCAGTACTTC; CDR3 protein: CSAPSLARPYEQYF
D gene: -; J gene: TRBJ2-5; CDR3 length: 14; clone size: once; V gene: TRBV13; CDR3 DNA: TGTGCCAGCAGCTTAGCAGAAACACAAGAGACCCAGTACTTC; CDR3 protein: CASSLAETQETQYF
D gene: TRBD1; J gene: TRBJ2-4; CDR3 length: 13; clone size: -; V gene: TRBV4-1; CDR3 DNA: TGCGCCAGCAGCCAGGGGACAGGAAACATTCAGTACTTC; CDR3 protein: CASSQGTGNIQYF
D gene: TRBD2; J gene: TRBJ2-4; CDR3 length: 17; clone size: few; V gene: TRBV4-2; CDR3 DNA: TGTGCCAGCAGCCAAGATCGGGTACTAGCGGGATCCTTTTGGCAGTACTTC; CDR3 protein: CASSQDRVLAGSFWQYF
D gene: TRBD2; J gene: TRBJ2-7; CDR3 length: 17; clone size: few; V gene: TRBV12-3/TRBV12-4; CDR3 DNA: TGTGCCAGCAGTTTCAGAGCGGGACTTTCCCTCTCCTACGAGCAGTACTTC; CDR3 protein: CASSFRAGLSLSYEQYF
D gene: -; J gene: TRBJ2-7; CDR3 length: 15; clone size: -; V gene: TRBV14; CDR3 DNA: TGTGCCAGCAGCCAATTCGTGGAGAGCTCCTACGAGCAGTACTTC; CDR3 protein: CASSQFVESSYEQYF
D gene: -; J gene: TRBJ1-5; CDR3 length: 14; clone size: -; V gene: TRBV12-3/TRBV12-4; CDR3 DNA: TGTGCCGGCAGTTTCATGGGGGGGCGTCAGCCCCAGCATTTT; CDR3 protein: CAGSFMGGRQPQHF
D gene: -; J gene: TRBJ2-2; CDR3 length: 13; clone size: once; V gene: TRBV28; CDR3 DNA: TGTGCCAGCAGTTTGGGCCAGGCCGGCGGGCTGTTTTTT; CDR3 protein: CASSLGQAGGLFF
D gene: TRBD2; J gene: TRBJ2-7; CDR3 length: 15; clone size: -; V gene: TRBV28; CDR3 DNA: TGTGCCAGCAGTTTAAGGCGGGAGACCTCCTACGAGCAGTACTTC; CDR3 protein: CASSLRRETSYEQYF
D gene: -; J gene: TRBJ1-5; CDR3 length: 15; clone size: few; V gene: TRBV20-1; CDR3 DNA: TGCAGTGCTAGCATGTCAGGATTTAGCAATCAGCCCCAGCATTTT; CDR3 protein: CSASMSGFSNQPQHF
D gene: -; J gene: TRBJ2-1; CDR3 length: 13; clone size: -; V gene: TRBV18; CDR3 DNA: TGTGCCAGCTCACCGACACTTCAGGAGACCCAGTTCTTC; CDR3 protein: CASSPTLQETQFF
D gene: -; J gene: TRBJ2-7; CDR3 length: 14; clone size: few; V gene: TRBV6-2/TRBV6-3; CDR3 DNA: TGTGCCAGCAGTCGACAGACCGTCCCGTGGGAGCAGTACTTC; CDR3 protein: CASSRQTVPWEQYF
D gene: -; J gene: TRBJ1-1; CDR3 length: 13; clone size: few; V gene: TRBV6-2/TRBV6-3; CDR3 DNA: TGTGCCAGCAGTGACCGGGGGTGGGCTGAAGCTTTCTTT; CDR3 protein: CASSDRGWAEAFF
D gene: TRBD1; J gene: TRBJ2-1; CDR3 length: 15; clone size: -; V gene: TRBV7-2; CDR3 DNA: TGTGCCAGCAGCCATACAGGGGGCGTTTACAATGAGCAGTTCTTC; CDR3 protein: CASSHTGGVYNEQFF
D gene: -; J gene: TRBJ2-1; CDR3 length: 13; clone size: -; V gene: TRBV20-1; CDR3 DNA: TGCAGTGCTAGTAGTCCCAACTACAATGAGCAGTTCTTC; CDR3 protein: CSASSPNYNEQFF